Ten or more counts support the clone carrying this T cell receptor (beta chain). The source of the sample is a study of regulatory T cells in long-lasting Graves disease. Stated time point: newly diagnosed GD, antithyroid drugs for less than 3 months. The authors made the TCR library using RNA they extracted from PBMCs. Construction of the TCR beta libraries employed iRepertoire HTBI primers in conjunction with Arm-PCR of CDR3 regions. TCRdb ran MiXCR on the multiplex PCR reads and lists one entry per CDR3 protein. The table records 500,000 to 700,000 distinct CDR3 sequences, approximately 15% of them present only once. This CDR3 comprises 13 residues. Germline CDR1 reads MDHEN; CDR2 reads SYDVKM. With 5 bases removed from V and 5 bases from J, the gap between germline ends came to 10 bases. The same sample was also used in a study of T cells in Graves' hyperthyroidism and ophthalmopathy.

The sequence derives from a woman in her thirties with Graves disease. The V call is TRBV28, the J call TRBJ1-5; D is undetermined. The sequences come from peripheral blood mononuclear cells (PBMCs), collected at new diagnosis, from a patient treated with antithyroid drugs. The CDR3 nucleotides are TGTGCCAGCAGTGTCCAGATAGATCAGCCCCAGCATTTT. Translating it yields CASSVQIDQPQHF.